These 5 T cell receptor beta chains came from one sample sequenced in a study of T cell clonotyping in hematopoietic cell transplantation. TCRdb keeps only in-frame clones here, not all; method: immunoSEQ multiplex PCR. The sample lists some 4,000 clones; about 18% were seen once. Specimen: peripheral blood mononuclear cells, collected 30 days after allogeneic stem cell transplant. The source of these receptors is a male patient aged 45-60 years who had an allogeneic stem cell transplant from a related donor, so the T cells may come from the graft donor. Some clones in this sample may be carry-over from other donors' samples.

This clone was found a few times. The chain combines TRBV30 with TRBJ2-2; the D is unclear. V lost 1 base, J lost 6 bases, and 3 bases lay in between. From germline, CDR1 is GTSNPN and CDR2 SVGIG (reference sequence). The CDR3 covers 11 residues. CDR3 sequence: CAWSDPGELFF. For the CDR3, the DNA is TGTGCCTGGAGTGATCCCGGGGAGCTGTTTTTT.

The rearrangement joins TRBV30 to TRBJ2-2; D gene unclear. Trimming shortened V by 5 bases and J by 0 bases, and 7 bases separated the two germline ends. This CDR3 spans 13 amino acids. Per germline, CDR1 GTSNPN and CDR2 SVGIG (reference sequence). The CDR3 spells CAWGFSNTGELFF. The CDR3 DNA reads as TGTGCCTGGGGGTTTTCGAACACCGGGGAGCTGTTTTTT. The full variable domain, rest sourced from reference TRBV30 and TRBJ2-2, is SQTIHQWPATLVQPVGSPLSLECTVEGTSNPNLYWYRQAAGRGLQLLFYSVGIGQISSEVPQNLSASRPQDRQFILSSKKLLLSDSGFYLCAWGFSNTGELFFGEGSRLTVL.

V gene TRBV5-6 combines with J gene TRBJ1-2; D not certain. Germline V lookup: CDR1 SGHDT, CDR2 YYEEEE. Trimming pared 5 bases from V and 5 bases from J, leaving 13 bases between. This CDR3 has 13 residues. The CDR3 region is CASSSQLEYGYTF. CDR3 in DNA: TGTGCCAGCAGTTCCCAGTTGGAGTATGGCTACACCTTC.

V is TRBV6-5 and J is TRBJ2-7; no definite D call. The CDR3 has 14 residues. CDR1 MNHEY and CDR2 SVGAGI come from the germline V gene. The V and J ends lost 5 bases and 4 bases respectively, with 15 bases between them. CDR3 in amino acids: CASSHVGSRYEQYF. The CDR3, as DNA: TGTGCCAGCAGTCATGTTGGTAGTAGGTACGAGCAGTACTTC.

The table lists this clone with a few counts. The chain recombines TRBV30 with TRBJ1-6; D gene ambiguous. Germline V gives CDR1 GTSNPN, CDR2 SVGIG (reference sequence). V was cut by 4 bases and J by 10 bases, with 17 bases left in between. The CDR3 length is 14 residues. The CDR3 sequence: CAWNLGQNISPLHF. Written as DNA, the CDR3 is TGTGCCTGGAATCTGGGTCAGAACATCTCACCCCTCCACTTT.